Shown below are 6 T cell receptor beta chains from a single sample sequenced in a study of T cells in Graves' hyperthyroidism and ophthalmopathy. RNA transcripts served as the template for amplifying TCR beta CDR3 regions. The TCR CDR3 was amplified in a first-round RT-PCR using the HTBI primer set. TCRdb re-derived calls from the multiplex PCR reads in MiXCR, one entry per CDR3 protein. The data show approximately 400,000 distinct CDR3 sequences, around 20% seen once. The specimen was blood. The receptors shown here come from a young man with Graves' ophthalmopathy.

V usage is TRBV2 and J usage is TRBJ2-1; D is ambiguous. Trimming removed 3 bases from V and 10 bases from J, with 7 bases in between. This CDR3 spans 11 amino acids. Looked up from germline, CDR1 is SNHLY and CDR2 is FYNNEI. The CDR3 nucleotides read TGTGCCAGCAGTGAGTGGGCAGAGCAGTTCTTC. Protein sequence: CASSEWAEQFF.

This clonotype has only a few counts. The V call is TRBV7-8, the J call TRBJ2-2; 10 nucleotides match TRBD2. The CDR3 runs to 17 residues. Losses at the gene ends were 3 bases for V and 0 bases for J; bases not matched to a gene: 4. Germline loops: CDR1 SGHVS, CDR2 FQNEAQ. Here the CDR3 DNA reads TGTGCCAGCAGCTTGGGAGCGGGGGGGCCGAACACCGGGGAGCTGTTTTTT. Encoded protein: CASSLGAGGPNTGELFF.

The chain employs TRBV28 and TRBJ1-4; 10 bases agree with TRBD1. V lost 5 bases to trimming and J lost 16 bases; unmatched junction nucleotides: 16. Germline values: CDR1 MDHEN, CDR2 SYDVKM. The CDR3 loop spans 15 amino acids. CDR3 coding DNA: TGTGCCAGCAGTCGTCCCGGGACAGGGGCCGCTCATAAGTTTTTT. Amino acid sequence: CASSRPGTGAAHKFF.

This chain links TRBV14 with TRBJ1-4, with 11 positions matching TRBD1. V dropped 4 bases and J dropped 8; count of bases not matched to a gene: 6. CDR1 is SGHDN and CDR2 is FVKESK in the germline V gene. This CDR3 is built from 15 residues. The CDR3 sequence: CASSPDRGRGEKLFF. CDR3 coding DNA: TGTGCCAGCAGCCCGGACAGGGGGCGCGGGGAAAAACTGTTTTTT.

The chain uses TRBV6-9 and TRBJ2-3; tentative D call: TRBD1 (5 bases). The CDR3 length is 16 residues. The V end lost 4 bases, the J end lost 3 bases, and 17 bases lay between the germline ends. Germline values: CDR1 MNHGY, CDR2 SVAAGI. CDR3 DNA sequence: TGTGCCAGCAGTTTATCAAGGGCAGGGTGGACAGATACGCAGTATTTT. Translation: CASSLSRAGWTDTQYF.

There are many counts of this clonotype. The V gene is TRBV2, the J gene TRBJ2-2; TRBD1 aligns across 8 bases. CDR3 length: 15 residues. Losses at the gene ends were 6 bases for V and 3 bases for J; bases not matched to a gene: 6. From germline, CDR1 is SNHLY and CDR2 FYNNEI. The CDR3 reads CASRSGQAHTGELFF. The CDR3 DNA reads TGTGCCAGCAGATCGGGACAGGCCCACACCGGGGAGCTGTTTTTT.